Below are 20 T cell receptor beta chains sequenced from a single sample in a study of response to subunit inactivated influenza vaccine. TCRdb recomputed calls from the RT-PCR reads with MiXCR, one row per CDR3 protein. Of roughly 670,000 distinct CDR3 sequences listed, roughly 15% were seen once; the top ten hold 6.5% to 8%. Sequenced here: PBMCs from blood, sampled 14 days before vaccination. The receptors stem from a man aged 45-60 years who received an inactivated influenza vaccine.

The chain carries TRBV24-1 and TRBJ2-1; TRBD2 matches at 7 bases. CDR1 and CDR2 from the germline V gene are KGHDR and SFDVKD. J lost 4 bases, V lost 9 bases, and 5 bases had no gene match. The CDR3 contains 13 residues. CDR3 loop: CATGPAGYNEQFF. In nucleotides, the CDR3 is TGTGCCACCGGGCCAGCGGGGTACAATGAGCAGTTCTTC.

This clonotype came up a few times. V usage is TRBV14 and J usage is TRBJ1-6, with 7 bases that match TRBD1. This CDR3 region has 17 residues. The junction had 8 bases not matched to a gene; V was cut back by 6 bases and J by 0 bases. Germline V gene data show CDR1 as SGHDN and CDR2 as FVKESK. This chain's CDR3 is CASRWGQFLSYNSPLHF. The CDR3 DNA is TGTGCCAGCAGATGGGGACAGTTCCTCTCCTATAATTCACCCCTCCACTTT.

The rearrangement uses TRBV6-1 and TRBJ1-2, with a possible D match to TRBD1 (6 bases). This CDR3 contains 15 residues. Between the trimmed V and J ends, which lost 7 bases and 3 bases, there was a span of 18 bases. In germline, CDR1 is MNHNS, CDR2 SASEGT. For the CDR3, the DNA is TGTGCCAGCACCCTGAAGGGGGGGGACTACTATGGCTACACCTTC. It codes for CASTLKGGDYYGYTF.

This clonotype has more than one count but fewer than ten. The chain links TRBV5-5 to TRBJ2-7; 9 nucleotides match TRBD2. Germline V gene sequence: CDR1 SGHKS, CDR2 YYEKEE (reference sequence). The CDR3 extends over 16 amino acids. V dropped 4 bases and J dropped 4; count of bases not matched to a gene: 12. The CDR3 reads CASSGLGAGGWYEQYF. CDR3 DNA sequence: TGTGCCAGCAGCGGTTTGGGAGCGGGAGGTTGGTACGAGCAGTACTTC.

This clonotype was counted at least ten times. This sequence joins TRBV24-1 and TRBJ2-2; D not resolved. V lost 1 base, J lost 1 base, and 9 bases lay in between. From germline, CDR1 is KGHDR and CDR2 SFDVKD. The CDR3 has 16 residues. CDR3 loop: CATSDLNNVNTGELFF. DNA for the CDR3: TGTGCCACCAGTGATTTAAATAATGTGAACACCGGGGAGCTGTTTTTT.

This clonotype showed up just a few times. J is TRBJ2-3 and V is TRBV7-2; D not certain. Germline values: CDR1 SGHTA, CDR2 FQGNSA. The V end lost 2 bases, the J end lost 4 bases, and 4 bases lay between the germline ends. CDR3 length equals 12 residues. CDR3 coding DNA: TGTGCCAGCAGCTTACCATCAGATACGCAGTATTTT. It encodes CASSLPSDTQYF.

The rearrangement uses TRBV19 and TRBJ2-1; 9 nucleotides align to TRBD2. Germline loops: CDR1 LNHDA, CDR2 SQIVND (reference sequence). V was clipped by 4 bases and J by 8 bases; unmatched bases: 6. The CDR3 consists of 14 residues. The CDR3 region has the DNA TGTGCCAGTAGTAAGCTAGCGGGGTCAGATGAGCAGTTCTTC. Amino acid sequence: CASSKLAGSDEQFF.

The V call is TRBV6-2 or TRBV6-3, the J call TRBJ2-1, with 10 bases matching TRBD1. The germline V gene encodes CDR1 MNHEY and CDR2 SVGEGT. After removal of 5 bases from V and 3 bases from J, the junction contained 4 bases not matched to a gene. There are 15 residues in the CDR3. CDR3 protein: CASSRTGGYYNEQFF. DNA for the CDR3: TGTGCCAGCAGTCGGACAGGGGGATACTACAATGAGCAGTTCTTC.

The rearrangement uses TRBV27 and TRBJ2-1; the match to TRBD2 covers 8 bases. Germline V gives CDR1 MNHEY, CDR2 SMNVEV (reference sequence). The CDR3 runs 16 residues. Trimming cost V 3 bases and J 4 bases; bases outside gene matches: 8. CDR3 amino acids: CASSLRAGVRYNEQFF. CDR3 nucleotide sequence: TGTGCCAGCAGTTTGCGAGCGGGAGTACGTTACAATGAGCAGTTCTTC.

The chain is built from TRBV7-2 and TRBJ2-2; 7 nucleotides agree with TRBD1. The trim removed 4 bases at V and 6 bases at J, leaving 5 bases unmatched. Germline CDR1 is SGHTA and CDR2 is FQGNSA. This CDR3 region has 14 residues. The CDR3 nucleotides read TGTGCCAGCAGCTCGGCAGGGGGATCCGGGGAGCTGTTTTTT. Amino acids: CASSSAGGSGELFF.

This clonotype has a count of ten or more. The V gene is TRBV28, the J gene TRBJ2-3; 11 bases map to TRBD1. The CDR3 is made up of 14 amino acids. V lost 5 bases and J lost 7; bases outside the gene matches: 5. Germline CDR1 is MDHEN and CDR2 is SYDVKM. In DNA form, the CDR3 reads TGTGCCAGCAGTCCAGGACAGGGGGCGCATACGCAGTATTTT. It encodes CASSPGQGAHTQYF.

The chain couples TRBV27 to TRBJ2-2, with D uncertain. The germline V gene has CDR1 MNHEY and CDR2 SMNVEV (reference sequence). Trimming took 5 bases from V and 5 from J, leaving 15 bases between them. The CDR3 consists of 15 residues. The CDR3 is CASSPLQKRTGELFF. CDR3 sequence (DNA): TGTGCCAGCAGTCCCCTGCAGAAACGGACCGGGGAGCTGTTTTTT.

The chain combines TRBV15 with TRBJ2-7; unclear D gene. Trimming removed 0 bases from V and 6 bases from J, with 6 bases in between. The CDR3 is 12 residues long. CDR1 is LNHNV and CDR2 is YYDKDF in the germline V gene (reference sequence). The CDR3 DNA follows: TGTGCCACCAGCAGAGAGTTGGGCGAGCAGTACTTC. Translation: CATSRELGEQYF.

CDR3 sequence: CASSLDHQAGGFNEQFF. As DNA, the CDR3 is TGTGCCAGCAGCTTAGATCATCAAGCGGGAGGTTTTAATGAGCAGTTCTTC. The chain carries TRBV11-2 and TRBJ2-1; 9 bases are a match to TRBD2. After removal of 0 bases from V and 7 bases from J, the junction contained 10 bases not matched to a gene. The CDR3 extends over 17 amino acids. Germline lookup yields CDR1 SGHAT and CDR2 FQNNGV.

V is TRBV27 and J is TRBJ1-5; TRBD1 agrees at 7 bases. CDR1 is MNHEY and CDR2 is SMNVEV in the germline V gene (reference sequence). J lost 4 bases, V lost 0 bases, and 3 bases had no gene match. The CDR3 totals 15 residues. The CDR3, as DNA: TGTGCCAGCAGTTTATCGACAGGGTTTAATCAGCCCCAGCATTTT. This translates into CASSLSTGFNQPQHF.

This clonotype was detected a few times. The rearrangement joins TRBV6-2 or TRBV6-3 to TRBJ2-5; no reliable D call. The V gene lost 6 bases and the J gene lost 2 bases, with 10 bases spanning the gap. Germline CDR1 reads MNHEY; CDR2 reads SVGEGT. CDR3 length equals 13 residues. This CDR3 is CASSPQSQETQYF. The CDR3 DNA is TGTGCCAGCAGCCCACAGAGTCAAGAGACCCAGTACTTC.

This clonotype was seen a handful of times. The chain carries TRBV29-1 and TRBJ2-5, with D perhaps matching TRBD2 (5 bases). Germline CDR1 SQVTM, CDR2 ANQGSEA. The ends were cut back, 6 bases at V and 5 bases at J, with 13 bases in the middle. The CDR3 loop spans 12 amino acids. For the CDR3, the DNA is TGCAGCGTCCCTCGGGGTTGGGAGACCCAGTACTTC. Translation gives CSVPRGWETQYF.

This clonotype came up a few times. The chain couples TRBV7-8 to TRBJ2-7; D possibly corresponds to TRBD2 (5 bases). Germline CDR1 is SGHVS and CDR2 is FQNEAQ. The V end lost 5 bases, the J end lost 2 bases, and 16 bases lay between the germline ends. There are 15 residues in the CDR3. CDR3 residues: CASSITAAAPYEQYF. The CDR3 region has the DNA TGTGCCAGCAGCATCACGGCAGCGGCACCCTACGAGCAGTACTTC.

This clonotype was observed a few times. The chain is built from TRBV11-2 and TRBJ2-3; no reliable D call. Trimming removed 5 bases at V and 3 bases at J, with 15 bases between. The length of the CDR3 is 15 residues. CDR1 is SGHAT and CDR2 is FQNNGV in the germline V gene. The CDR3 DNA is TGTGCCAGCAGCCTCAGTCTGAGTTCGACAGATACGCAGTATTTT. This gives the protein CASSLSLSSTDTQYF.

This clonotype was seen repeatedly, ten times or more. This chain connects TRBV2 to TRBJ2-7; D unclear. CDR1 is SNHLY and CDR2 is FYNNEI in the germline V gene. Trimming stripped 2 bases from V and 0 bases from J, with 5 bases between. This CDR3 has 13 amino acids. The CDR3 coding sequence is TGTGCCAGCAGTGAATCCACCTCCTACGAGCAGTACTTC. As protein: CASSESTSYEQYF.